This T cell receptor (beta chain) is drawn from a study of cytomegalovirus exposure and HLA in healthy donors. Germline CDR1 is SQVTM and CDR2 is ANQGSEA. The CDR3 contains 12 residues. Between the trimmed V and J ends, which lost 4 bases and 6 bases, there was a span of 12 bases. A multiplex PCR was run with 60 Vbeta primers and 13 Jbeta primers. Sequencing was performed with immunoSEQ multiplex PCR; in TCRdb, only in-frame clones are kept and a portion is missing. Of around 170,000 clones in the sample, roughly 76% were seen once. Study results and limitations: Overall, approximately 150 TCR beta chains were annotated as cytomegalovirus-associated.

Notes on this clone: Its target is unknown.

Each donor was healthy, and each was a bone marrow donor. The chain employs TRBV29-1 and TRBJ1-2; D is unclear. This receptor was taken from a man aged 35 to 55 in good health and CMV-seropositive. The sample was PBMCs. The CDR3 region is CSVVDNLHGYTF. In DNA, the CDR3 is TGCAGCGTTGTCGACAACCTACATGGCTACACCTTC. Full variable domain (rest looked up from reference TRBV29-1 and TRBJ1-2): SAVISQKPSRDICQRGTSLTIQCQVDSQVTMMFWYRQQPGQSLTLIATANQGSEATYESGFVIDKFPISRPNLTFSTLTVSNMSPEDSSIYLCSVVDNLHGYTFGSGTRLTVV.